The sequence of this T cell receptor beta chain was determined in a study of T cell responses to AZD1222 COVID-19 vaccine. The germline CDR1 and CDR2 sequences are ENHRY and SYGVKD. The CDR3 sequence is 16 residues long. V shed 2 bases, J shed 2 bases, and the junction held 7 bases outside the gene matches. Points from the study as a whole: Across the whole spike, CD4 TCRs peaked at regions 160-218 and 743-854. Spike-specific TCR repertoires showed rising breadth and depth after two AZD1222 doses. It should be noted that donors were predominantly white British and more often female, and clonal diversity was possibly underestimated. Only 5 or 6 people who got AZD1222 tested seropositive at baseline.

Comment on this clone: What it recognizes is unknown.

The assay was immunoSEQ multiplex PCR, and TCRdb's table has in-frame clones only and misses some. The sample includes around 200,000 clones, about 86% of them seen just once. The clonotype originates from an adult in good health. V is TRBV10-3 and J is TRBJ2-5; 8 bases are a match to TRBD2. The sample consisted of peripheral blood, taken on day 0 of AZD1222 vaccination. CDR3 sequence: CAISEPVSGKQETQYF. The CDR3 DNA reads TGTGCCATCAGTGAGCCTGTTAGCGGGAAGCAAGAGACCCAGTACTTC.